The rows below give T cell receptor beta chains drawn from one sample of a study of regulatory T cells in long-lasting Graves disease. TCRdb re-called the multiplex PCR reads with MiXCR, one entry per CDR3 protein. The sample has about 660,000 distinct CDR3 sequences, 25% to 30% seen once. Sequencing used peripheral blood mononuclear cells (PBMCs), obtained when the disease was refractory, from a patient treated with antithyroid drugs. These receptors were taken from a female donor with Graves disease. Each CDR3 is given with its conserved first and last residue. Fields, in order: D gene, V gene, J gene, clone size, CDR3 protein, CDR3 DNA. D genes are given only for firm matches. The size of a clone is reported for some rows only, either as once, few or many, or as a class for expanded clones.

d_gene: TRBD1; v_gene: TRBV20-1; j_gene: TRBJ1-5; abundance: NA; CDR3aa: CSAYSSGTANQPQHF; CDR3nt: TGCAGTGCTTACAGCTCCGGGACAGCTAATCAGCCCCAGCATTTT
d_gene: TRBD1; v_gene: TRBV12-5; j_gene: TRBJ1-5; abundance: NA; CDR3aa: CASGLGQGNQPQHF; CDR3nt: TGTGCTAGTGGCCTGGGACAGGGTAACCAGCCCCAGCATTTT
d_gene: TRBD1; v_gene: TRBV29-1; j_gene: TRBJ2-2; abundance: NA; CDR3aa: CSVTGGNTGELFF; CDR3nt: TGCAGCGTGACAGGGGGCAACACCGGGGAGCTGTTTTTT
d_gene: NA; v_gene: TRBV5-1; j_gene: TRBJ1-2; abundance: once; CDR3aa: CASSRGLPGTLMPDGYTF; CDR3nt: TGCGCCAGCAGCCGGGGTCTGCCGGGGACTCTCATGCCTGATGGCTACACCTTC
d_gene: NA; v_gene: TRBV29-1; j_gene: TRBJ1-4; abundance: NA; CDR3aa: CSVERRLQNEKLFF; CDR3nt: TGCAGCGTTGAAAGGAGGCTACAAAATGAAAAACTGTTTTTT
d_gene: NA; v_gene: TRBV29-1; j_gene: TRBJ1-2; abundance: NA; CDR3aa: CSAQAPGSGGYTF; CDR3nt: TGCAGCGCCCAGGCCCCAGGGTCCGGCGGCTACACCTTC
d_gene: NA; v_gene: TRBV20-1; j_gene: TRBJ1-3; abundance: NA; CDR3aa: CSAIQESSGNTIYF; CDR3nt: TGCAGTGCCATACAGGAGAGCTCTGGAAACACCATATATTTT
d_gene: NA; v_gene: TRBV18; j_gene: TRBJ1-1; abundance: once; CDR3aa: CASSPGRVFTEAFF; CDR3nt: TGTGCCAGCTCACCAGGCAGGGTATTCACTGAAGCTTTCTTT
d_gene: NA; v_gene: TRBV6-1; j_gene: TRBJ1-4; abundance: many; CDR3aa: CASSQSDEKLFF; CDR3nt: TGTGCCAGCAGTCAGTCGGACGAAAAACTGTTTTTT
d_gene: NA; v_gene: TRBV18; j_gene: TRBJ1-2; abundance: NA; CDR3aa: CASSPWEGVDGYTF; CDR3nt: TGTGCCAGCTCACCTTGGGAGGGAGTGGATGGCTACACCTTC
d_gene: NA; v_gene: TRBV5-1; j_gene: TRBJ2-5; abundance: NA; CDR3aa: CASRTGETQYF; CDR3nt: TGCGCCAGCAGAACTGGAGAGACCCAGTACTTC
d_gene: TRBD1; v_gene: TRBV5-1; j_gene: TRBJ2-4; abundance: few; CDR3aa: CASSSRGPKNIQYF; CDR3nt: TGCGCCAGCAGCTCCAGGGGGCCCAAAAACATTCAGTACTTC
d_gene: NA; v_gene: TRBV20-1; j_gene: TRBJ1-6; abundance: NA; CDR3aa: CSAGASPLHF; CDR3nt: TGCAGTGCGGGAGCTTCACCCCTCCACTTT
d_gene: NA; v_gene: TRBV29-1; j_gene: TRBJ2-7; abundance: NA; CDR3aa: CSVEKQPGYEQYF; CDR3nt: TGCAGCGTTGAGAAGCAGCCGGGTTACGAGCAGTACTTC
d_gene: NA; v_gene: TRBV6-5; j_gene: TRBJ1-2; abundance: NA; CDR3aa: CASSSRKSSNYGYTF; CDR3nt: TGTGCCAGCAGTTCCCGAAAGAGCTCCAACTATGGCTACACCTTC
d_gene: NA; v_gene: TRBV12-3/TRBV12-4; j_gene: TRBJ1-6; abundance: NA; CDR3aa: CASSSDKGVVNLPLHF; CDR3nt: TGTGCCAGCAGTTCAGACAAGGGGGTAGTTAATTTACCCCTCCACTTT
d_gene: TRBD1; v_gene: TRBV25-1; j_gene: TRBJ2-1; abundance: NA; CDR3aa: CASSVVRGTGAYNEQFF; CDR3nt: TGTGCCAGCAGCGTAGTGAGGGGGACAGGGGCCTACAATGAGCAGTTCTTC
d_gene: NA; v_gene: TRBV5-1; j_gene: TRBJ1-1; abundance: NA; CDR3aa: CASSLGHTGSTEAFF; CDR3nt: TGCGCCAGCAGCTTGGGGCACACAGGGAGCACTGAAGCTTTCTTT
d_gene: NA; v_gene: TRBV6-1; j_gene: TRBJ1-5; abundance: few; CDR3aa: CASSEFLGAGNQPQHF; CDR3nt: TGTGCCAGCAGTGAATTCCTGGGGGCAGGCAATCAGCCCCAGCATTTT
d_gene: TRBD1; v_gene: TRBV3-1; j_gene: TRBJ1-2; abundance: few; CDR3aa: CASSQGTGEIYGYTF; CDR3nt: TGTGCCAGCAGCCAGGGGACAGGGGAAATCTATGGCTACACCTTC
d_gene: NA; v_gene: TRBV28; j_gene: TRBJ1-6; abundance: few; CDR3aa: CASSKTGTSYSPLHF; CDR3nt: TGTGCCAGCAGTAAGACCGGGACGTCGTACTCACCCCTCCACTTT
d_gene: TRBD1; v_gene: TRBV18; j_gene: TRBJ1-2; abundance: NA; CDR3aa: CASSPGNRGHGYTF; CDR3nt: TGTGCCAGCTCACCGGGGAACAGGGGGCATGGCTACACCTTC
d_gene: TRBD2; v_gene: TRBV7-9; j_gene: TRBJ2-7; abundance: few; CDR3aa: CASSLIAGVGYEQYF; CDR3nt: TGTGCCAGCAGCTTAATTGCGGGAGTAGGCTACGAGCAGTACTTC
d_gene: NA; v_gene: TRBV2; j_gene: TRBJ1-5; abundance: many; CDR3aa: CASSERGFQPQHF; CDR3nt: TGTGCCAGCAGTGAAAGGGGGTTTCAGCCCCAGCATTTT
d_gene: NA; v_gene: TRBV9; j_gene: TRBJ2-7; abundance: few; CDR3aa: CASSGGTASYEQYF; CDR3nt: TGTGCCAGCAGCGGCGGGACAGCCTCCTACGAGCAGTACTTC